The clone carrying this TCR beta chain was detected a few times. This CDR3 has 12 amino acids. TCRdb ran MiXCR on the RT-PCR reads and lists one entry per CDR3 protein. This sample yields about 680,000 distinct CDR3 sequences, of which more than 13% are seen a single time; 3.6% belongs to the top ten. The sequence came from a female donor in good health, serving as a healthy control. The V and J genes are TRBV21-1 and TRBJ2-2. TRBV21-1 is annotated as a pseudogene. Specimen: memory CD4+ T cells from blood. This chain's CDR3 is CASSNGTGELFF. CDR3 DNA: TGTGCCAGCAGCAACGGGACCGGGGAGCTGTTTTTT.